This is a list of T cell receptor beta chains from one sample in a study of neoadjuvant nivolumab and ipilimumab in lung cancer. The table came from immunoSEQ multiplex PCR; TCRdb's copy has only in-frame clones and leaves some out. In the table there are 5,500 to 9,000 clones, 65% to 85% of which are singletons. The starting material was tumor tissue, obtained after neoadjuvant nivolumab, alone or with ipilimumab, at or shortly before surgery. Receptors were obtained from an adult with non-small cell lung cancer. The CDR3 runs from the conserved cysteine through the conserved F or W. The D gene is left open where the match is weak. The size entry is marked missing in some rows and otherwise reads once, few, many or a size class.

abundance,d_gene,v_gene,j_gene,CDR3nt,CDR3aa
-,-,TRBV19,TRBJ1-4,TGTGCCAGTATGAGGGCGACAACTAATGAAAAACTGTTTTTT,CASMRATTNEKLFF
-,-,TRBV7-8,TRBJ1-6,TGTGCCAGCAGCTTACCAGGCAATAATTCACCCCTCCACTTT,CASSLPGNNSPLHF
-,-,TRBV25-1,TRBJ1-2,TGTGCCAGCAGTCCCGAGGTAGACTATGGCTACACCTTC,CASSPEVDYGYTF
-,-,TRBV25-1,TRBJ2-1,TGTGCCAGCAGTGAATTCCCCGACAACAATGAGCAGTTCTTC,CASSEFPDNNEQFF
once,TRBD2,TRBV7-8,TRBJ2-1,TGTGCCAGCAGACCAGGGACTAGCGGGGGTTGGGGTGAGCAGTTCTTC,CASRPGTSGGWGEQFF
-,-,TRBV11-2,TRBJ1-1,TGTGCCAGCAGCTTGGGGGCCTCCCTAAGCACTGAAGCTTTCTTT,CASSLGASLSTEAFF
-,-,TRBV7-2,TRBJ2-7,TGTGCCAGCAGCACTAAGACAGCCTACGAGCAGTACTTC,CASSTKTAYEQYF
-,TRBD1,TRBV2,TRBJ1-5,TGTGCCAGCAGTGCACAGGGGGCAAATCAGCCCCAGCATTTT,CASSAQGANQPQHF
-,-,TRBV19,TRBJ1-3,TGTGCCAGTAGCAGTCCGGCAATGCATGGAAACACCATATATTTT,CASSSPAMHGNTIYF
-,-,TRBV7-9,TRBJ2-5,TGTGCCAGCAGCCGAGACGGCCTAGAGACCCAGTACTTC,CASSRDGLETQYF